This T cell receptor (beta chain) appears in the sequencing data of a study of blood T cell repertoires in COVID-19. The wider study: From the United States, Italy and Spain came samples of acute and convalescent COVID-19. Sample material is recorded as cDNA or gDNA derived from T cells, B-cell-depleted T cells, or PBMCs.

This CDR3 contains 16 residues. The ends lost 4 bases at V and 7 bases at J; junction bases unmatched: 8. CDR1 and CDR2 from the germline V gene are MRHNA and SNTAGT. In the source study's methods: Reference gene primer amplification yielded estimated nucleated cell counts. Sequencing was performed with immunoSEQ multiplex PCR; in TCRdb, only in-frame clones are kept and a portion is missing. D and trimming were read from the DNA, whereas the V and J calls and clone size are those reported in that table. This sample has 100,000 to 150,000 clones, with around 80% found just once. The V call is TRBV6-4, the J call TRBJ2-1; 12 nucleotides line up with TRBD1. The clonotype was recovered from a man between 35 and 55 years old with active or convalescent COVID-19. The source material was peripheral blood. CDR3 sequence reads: CASSASGQGAGNEQFF. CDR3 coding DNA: TGTGCCAGCAGTGCCTCGGGACAGGGGGCCGGGAATGAGCAGTTCTTC.